This TCR beta chain was retrieved from a study of T cell responses to AZD1222 COVID-19 vaccine. The study, taken as a whole, reports: Spike-specific TCR repertoires showed rising breadth and depth after two AZD1222 doses. Repertoire collection took place solely once the T cell response had peaked.

This CDR3 is 16 amino acids long. Method: immunoSEQ multiplex PCR; TCRdb's copy keeps in-frame clones and lacks some. Here the sample spans about 180,000 clones, 91% being singletons. In the case of this clone: Its antigen is unknown.

The sample was peripheral blood, taken on day 0 of AZD1222 vaccination. The receptor comes from an adult in good health. The chain couples TRBV21-1 to TRBJ2-7; the D call TRBD2 from the table was never checked on the DNA. TRBV21-1 is a pseudogene locus. Here the CDR3 DNA reads TGTGCCAGCAGCCCCCATATAGTAGCGGGCGGCTACGAGCAGTACTTC. It encodes CASSPHIVAGGYEQYF.